The next 4 T cell receptor beta chains were all read from a single sample in a study of cytomegalovirus exposure and HLA in healthy donors. 60 Vbeta and 13 Jbeta primers were used in PCR. The protocol was immunoSEQ multiplex PCR, while the TCRdb copy is restricted to in-frame clones and leaves out a portion. The sample consists of some 160,000 clones, under 85% of them appearing once. The source material was PBMCs. These receptors were obtained from a woman aged 25 to 39 in good health and CMV-seronegative.

V gene TRBV4-3 combines with J gene TRBJ1-4; TRBD1 agrees at 7 bases. CDR1 and CDR2 from the germline V gene are LGHNA and YSLEER. There are 16 residues in the CDR3. J lost 2 bases, V lost 3 bases, and 6 bases had no gene match. The CDR3: CASSHRQGPTNEKLFF. The DNA for the CDR3 is TGCGCCAGCAGCCATCGACAGGGTCCGACTAATGAAAAACTGTTTTTT.

This clone was observed a single time. The rearrangement uses TRBV19 and TRBJ1-5; TRBD1 aligns across 8 bases. CDR3 length: 16 residues. V dropped 5 bases and J dropped 5; count of bases not matched to a gene: 11. The germline V gene has CDR1 LNHDA and CDR2 SQIVND (reference sequence). The CDR3 here is CASSPHSRGRDQPQHF. The DNA for the CDR3 is TGTGCCAGTAGTCCGCACTCCAGGGGGCGCGATCAGCCCCAGCATTTT.

The chain joins TRBV9 to TRBJ1-1, with TRBD1 matching 7 bases. The germline gives CDR1 SGDLS, CDR2 YYNGEE. After removal of 0 bases from V and 3 bases from J, the junction contained 14 bases not matched to a gene. There are 18 residues in the CDR3. As DNA, the CDR3 is TGTGCCAGCAGCGTAGTGGGCGAGGGGGCGTTTTTGGACACTGAAGCTTTCTTT. Translation: CASSVVGEGAFLDTEAFF.

The chain employs TRBV5-4 and TRBJ2-7, with 8 positions matching TRBD2. The CDR3 contains 18 residues. V lost 6 bases to trimming and J lost 5 bases; unmatched junction nucleotides: 22. The germline V gene encodes CDR1 SGHNT and CDR2 YYREEE (reference sequence). The DNA for the CDR3 is TGTGCCAGCACCTCAGAGGTAGCGGGGCCCCCCTTTGTCCACGAGCAGTACTTC. Translated, it gives CASTSEVAGPPFVHEQYF.